This is a list of T cell receptor beta chains from one sample in a study of T-cell memory formation after mild COVID-19. Using its own MiXCR run on the 5' RACE reads, TCRdb lists one record per CDR3 protein. Of 100,000 to 150,000 distinct CDR3 sequences in the sample, approximately 15% are singletons; the top ten hold approximately 5.2%. Sequencing input: PBMCs or a T cell subset sorted from them (not recorded which). The receptors were sampled from a man between 18 and 29 years old who had mild COVID-19 (a few samples of this study predate the infection). Cell type and time point are not known. Each CDR3 is given with its conserved first and last residue. The order of the fields is V gene, J gene, clone size, CDR3 protein. Some rows have no size entry. The others give once, few or many, or a class for an expanded clone.

TRBV20-1,TRBJ2-3,-,CSASTDTQYF
TRBV28,TRBJ2-5,-,CASSLGQGLQETQYF
TRBV7-2,TRBJ1-6,-,CASRGGDYNSPLHF
TRBV12-3/TRBV12-4,TRBJ1-5,few,CASSGSSNQPQHF
TRBV19,TRBJ2-3,-,CASRGRLSTDTQYF
TRBV7-9,TRBJ1-2,few,CASSPGQRYGYTF
TRBV2,TRBJ2-1,few,CASSGGKTYNEQFF
TRBV18,TRBJ1-4,-,CASCFGTNEKLFF
TRBV28,TRBJ1-1,few,CASSTIRRSVTEAFF
TRBV5-5,TRBJ2-1,-,CASSFDLYNEQFF
TRBV20-1,TRBJ1-2,-,CSARWAGLYGYTF
TRBV5-5,TRBJ2-7,-,CASSLVGRDYEQYF
TRBV6-5,TRBJ2-3,many,CASSYSGLAGGDTQYF
TRBV6-5,TRBJ2-5,few,CASSYSTGRGPHETQYF
TRBV24-1,TRBJ2-3,-,CATSDPGSGGTDTQYF
TRBV18,TRBJ2-7,few,CASSPAAAYEQYF
TRBV6-1,TRBJ2-7,few,CASSAESGGDHEQYF
TRBV5-4,TRBJ2-3,few,CASSLAPGASTDTQYF
TRBV5-5,TRBJ1-3,few,CASRDAGRNTIYF
TRBV5-4,TRBJ2-5,many,CASSSWGRGAGETQYF
TRBV28,TRBJ1-1,once,CASSFGDRRMNTEAFF
TRBV6-5,TRBJ2-3,many,CASRTSGGTDTQYF
TRBV20-1,TRBJ2-5,many,CSARGGKETQYF
TRBV4-1,TRBJ1-4,many,CASSQVGTTNEKLFF
TRBV5-6,TRBJ1-6,-,CASSLAPGRGGSPLHF
TRBV3-1,TRBJ2-5,-,CASSPRDLLYQETQYF
TRBV7-9,TRBJ2-3,-,CASSPGLAVGDTQYF
TRBV2,TRBJ1-2,few,CASSESGGIGYTF
TRBV5-1,TRBJ2-3,-,CASSWDRVTDTQYF
TRBV20-1,TRBJ2-3,-,CSATGRRTSTDTQYF
TRBV20-1,TRBJ1-1,few,CSARVGAANTEAFF
TRBV5-1,TRBJ2-3,-,CASSLGDDDTQYF
TRBV6-2/TRBV6-3,TRBJ2-5,-,CASSYRSLAGTYF
TRBV15,TRBJ2-2,few,CATSKVGTARNTGELFF